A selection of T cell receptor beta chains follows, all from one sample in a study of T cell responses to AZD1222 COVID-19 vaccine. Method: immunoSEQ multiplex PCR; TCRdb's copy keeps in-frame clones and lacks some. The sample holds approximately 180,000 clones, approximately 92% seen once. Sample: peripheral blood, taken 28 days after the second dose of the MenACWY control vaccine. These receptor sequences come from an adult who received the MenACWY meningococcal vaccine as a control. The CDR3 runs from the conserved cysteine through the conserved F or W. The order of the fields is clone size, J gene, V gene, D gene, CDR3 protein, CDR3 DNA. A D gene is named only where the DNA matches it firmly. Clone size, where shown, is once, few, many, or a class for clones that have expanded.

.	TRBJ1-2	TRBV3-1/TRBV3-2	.	CASSQVRGHGYTF	TGTGCCAGCAGCCAAGTTCGGGGGCACGGCTACACCTTC
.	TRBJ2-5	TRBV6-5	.	CASTPLAGETQYF	TGTGCCAGCACCCCACTCGCGGGGGAGACCCAGTACTTC
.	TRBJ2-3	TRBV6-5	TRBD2	CASSITSGGRDTQYF	TGTGCCAGCAGTATAACTAGCGGGGGTAGGGATACGCAGTATTTT
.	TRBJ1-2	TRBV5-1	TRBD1	CASSFGQANYGYTF	TGCGCCAGCAGCTTCGGACAGGCCAACTATGGCTACACCTTC
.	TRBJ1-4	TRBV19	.	CASSTTGEKLFF	TGTGCCAGTAGTACTACAGGGGAAAAACTGTTTTTT
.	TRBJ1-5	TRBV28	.	CASNGANSNQPQHF	TGTGCCAGCAACGGGGCAAATAGCAATCAGCCCCAGCATTTT
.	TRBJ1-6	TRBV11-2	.	CASSLAFVGNSPLHF	TGTGCCAGCAGCTTAGCATTTGTTGGTAATTCACCCCTCCACTTT
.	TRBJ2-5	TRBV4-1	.	CASSQTDQETQYF	TGCGCCAGCAGCCAAACAGACCAAGAGACCCAGTACTTC
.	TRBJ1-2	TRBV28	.	CASSLVHVKGYTF	TGTGCCAGCAGTTTAGTACACGTGAAGGGCTACACCTTC
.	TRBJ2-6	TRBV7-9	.	CASSLGQPFSGANVLTF	TGTGCCAGCAGCTTAGGACAGCCTTTCTCTGGGGCCAACGTCCTGACTTTC
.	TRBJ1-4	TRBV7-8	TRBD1	CASSPGQGTDEKLFF	TGTGCCAGCAGCCCGGGACAGGGAACGGATGAAAAACTGTTTTTT
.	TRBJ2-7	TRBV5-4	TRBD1	CASSLRGTGGYEQYF	TGTGCCAGCAGCTTGAGGGGGACAGGGGGCTACGAGCAGTACTTC
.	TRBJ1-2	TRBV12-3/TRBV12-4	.	CASSATVYGYTF	TGTGCCAGCAGCGCCACAGTCTATGGCTACACCTTC
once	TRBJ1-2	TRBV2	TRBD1	CASSGTGGLYGYTF	TGTGCCAGCAGCGGGACAGGGGGCTTGTATGGCTACACCTTC
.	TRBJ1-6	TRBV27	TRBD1	CASSLGQGDNSPLHF	TGTGCCAGCAGCCTCGGACAGGGAGATAATTCACCCCTCCACTTT
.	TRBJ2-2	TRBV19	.	CASSIDRWFTGELFF	TGTGCCAGTAGTATCGACAGATGGTTTACCGGGGAGCTGTTTTTT
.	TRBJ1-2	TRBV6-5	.	CASSYSGANYYGYTF	TGTGCCAGCAGTTATTCGGGTGCCAATTACTATGGCTACACCTTC
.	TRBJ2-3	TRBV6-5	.	CASREAGTPDTQYF	TGTGCCAGCAGGGAGGCAGGGACCCCAGATACGCAGTATTTT
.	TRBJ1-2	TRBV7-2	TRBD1	CASSSTGGVYGYTF	TGTGCCAGCAGTTCCACAGGGGGCGTCTATGGCTACACCTTC
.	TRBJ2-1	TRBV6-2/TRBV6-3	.	CASSPPTANNEQFF	TGTGCCAGCAGTCCCCCGACAGCGAACAATGAGCAGTTCTTC
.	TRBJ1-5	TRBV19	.	CASSIVAGARDQPQHF	TGTGCCAGTAGTATAGTGGCAGGGGCAAGGGATCAGCCCCAGCATTTT
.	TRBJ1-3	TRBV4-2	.	CASSQDRGPSSGNTIYF	TGTGCCAGCAGCCAAGATCGGGGACCCTCCTCTGGAAACACCATATATTTT
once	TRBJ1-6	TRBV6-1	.	CASSEKGGRPNSPLHF	TGTGCCAGCAGCGAAAAGGGGGGTCGGCCTAATTCACCCCTCCACTTT
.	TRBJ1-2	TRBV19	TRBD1	CASSTGTAYGYTF	TGTGCCAGTAGCACCGGGACAGCCTATGGCTACACCTTC
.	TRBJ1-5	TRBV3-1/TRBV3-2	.	CASSQEVGGRNQPQHF	TGTGCCAGCAGCCAAGAAGTCGGGGGGCGAAATCAGCCCCAGCATTTT
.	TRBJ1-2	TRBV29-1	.	CSVRGDGAGENYGYTF	TGCAGCGTTCGTGGGGACGGGGCAGGAGAAAACTATGGCTACACCTTC
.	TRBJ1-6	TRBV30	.	CAWRGVSPGPLHF	TGTGCCTGGAGGGGTGTGAGTCCAGGGCCCCTCCACTTT
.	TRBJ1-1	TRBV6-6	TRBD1	CASSWDRGAEAFF	TGTGCCAGCAGTTGGGACAGGGGCGCTGAAGCTTTCTTT
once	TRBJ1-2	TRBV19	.	CASSPVTGGLNYGYTF	TGTGCCAGTAGTCCCGTGACTGGGGGCCTAAACTATGGCTACACCTTC
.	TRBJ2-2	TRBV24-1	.	CATSAQANTGELFF	TGTGCCACCAGTGCCCAGGCGAACACCGGGGAGCTGTTTTTT
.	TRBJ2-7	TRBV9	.	CASSVGASYEQYF	TGTGCCAGCAGCGTAGGCGCCTCCTACGAGCAGTACTTC
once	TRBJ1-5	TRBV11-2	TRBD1	CASSYDRGPNQPQHF	TGTGCCAGCAGTTACGACAGGGGGCCCAATCAGCCCCAGCATTTT
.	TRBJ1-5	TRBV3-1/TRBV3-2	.	CASSRSAAANQPQHF	TGTGCCAGCAGCCGGTCCGCGGCAGCCAATCAGCCCCAGCATTTT
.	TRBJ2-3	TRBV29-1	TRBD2	CSVEEGGIRTDTQYF	TGCAGCGTTGAAGAGGGGGGGATTCGCACAGATACGCAGTATTTT
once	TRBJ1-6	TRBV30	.	CAWSAGLQGSPLHF	TGTGCCTGGTCGGCCGGTCTCCAGGGCTCACCCCTCCACTTT
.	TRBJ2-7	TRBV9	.	CASSPTSPTDPYEQYF	TGTGCCAGCAGCCCAACATCCCCGACAGATCCCTACGAGCAGTACTTC
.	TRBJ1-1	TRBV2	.	CASMGDVTEAFF	TGTGCCAGCATGGGGGATGTCACTGAAGCTTTCTTT
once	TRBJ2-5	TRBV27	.	CASSPTGIYRVKTQYF	TGTGCCAGCAGTCCCACAGGCATATACAGGGTAAAGACCCAGTACTTC
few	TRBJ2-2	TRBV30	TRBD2	CASTSGGAWTGELFF	TGTGCCTCCACTAGCGGGGGGGCCTGGACCGGGGAGCTGTTTTTT
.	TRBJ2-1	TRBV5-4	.	CASTHMEGSYNEQFF	TGTGCCAGCACCCACATGGAGGGCTCCTACAATGAGCAGTTCTTC
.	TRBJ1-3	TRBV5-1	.	CASSLAAGASGNTIYF	TGCGCCAGCAGCTTGGCCGCGGGTGCCTCTGGAAACACCATATATTTT
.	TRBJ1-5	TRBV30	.	CAWSGGSNQPQHF	TGTGCCTGGAGTGGGGGGAGCAATCAGCCCCAGCATTTT
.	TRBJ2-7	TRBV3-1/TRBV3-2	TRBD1	CASSLGTGGNEQYF	TGTGCCAGCAGCCTCGGGACAGGGGGGAACGAGCAGTACTTC
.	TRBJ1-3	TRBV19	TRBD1	CASRLQGVGQYSGNTIYF	TGTGCCAGTAGGCTTCAGGGGGTCGGACAATACTCTGGAAACACCATATATTTT
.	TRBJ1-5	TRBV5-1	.	CAILRSRLGQPQHF	TGCGCCATATTACGGAGCAGGCTTGGGCAGCCCCAGCATTTT
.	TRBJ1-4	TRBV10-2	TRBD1	CASGRDSNEKLFF	TGCGCCAGCGGTAGGGACAGTAATGAAAAACTGTTTTTT
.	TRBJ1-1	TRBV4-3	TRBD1	CASSQLDRARTEAFF	TGCGCCAGCAGCCAATTGGACAGGGCCCGCACTGAAGCTTTCTTT
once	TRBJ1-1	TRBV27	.	CASSLFRNTEAFF	TGTGCCAGCAGTTTATTTAGGAACACTGAAGCTTTCTTT
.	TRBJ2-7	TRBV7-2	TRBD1	CASSLGGQGVYEQYF	TGTGCCAGCAGCTTAGGAGGGCAGGGGGTCTACGAGCAGTACTTC
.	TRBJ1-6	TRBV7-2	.	CASSFSRGSNSPLHF	TGTGCCAGCAGCTTTTCCAGGGGCTCTAATTCACCCCTCCACTTT
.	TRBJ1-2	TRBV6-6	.	CASSRQWGYGYTF	TGTGCCAGCAGTCGACAGTGGGGCTATGGCTACACCTTC
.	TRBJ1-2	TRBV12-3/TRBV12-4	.	CASSPTGRYGYTF	TGTGCCAGCAGCCCCACAGGGAGGTATGGCTACACCTTC
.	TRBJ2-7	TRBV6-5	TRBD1	CASSSPDREYEQYF	TGTGCCAGCAGCTCCCCGGACAGGGAATACGAGCAGTACTTC
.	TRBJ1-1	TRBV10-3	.	CANSRGGNTEAFF	TGTGCCAACTCCCGAGGGGGGAACACTGAAGCTTTCTTT
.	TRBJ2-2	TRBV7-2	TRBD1	CASSLPTGTTGELFF	TGTGCCAGCAGCTTACCGACAGGGACCACCGGGGAGCTGTTTTTT
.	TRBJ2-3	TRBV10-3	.	CAISEYVDTQYF	TGTGCCATCAGTGAGTACGTAGATACGCAGTATTTT
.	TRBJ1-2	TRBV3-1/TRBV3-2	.	CASSRLGQGYGYTF	TGTGCCAGCAGCCGACTGGGGCAGGGCTATGGCTACACCTTC
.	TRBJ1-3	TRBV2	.	CASSDRGVSGNTIYF	TGTGCCAGCAGTGACAGGGGAGTTTCTGGAAACACCATATATTTT
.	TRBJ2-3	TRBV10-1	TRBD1	CASSPQGAVADTQYF	TGCGCCAGCAGTCCACAGGGGGCTGTCGCAGATACGCAGTATTTT